These 20 T cell receptor beta chains were all obtained from the same sample, sequenced in a study of graft-versus-host responses after intestinal transplantation. No antigens are known for them. The protocol was immunoSEQ multiplex PCR, while the TCRdb copy is restricted to in-frame clones and leaves out a portion. The data show 75,000 to 100,000 clones, 91% seen once. The input for sequencing was unstimulated CD4+ T cells sorted from spleen or lymph node cells, taken before transplant. Receptors were obtained from a human donor who was the organ donor for an intestinal transplant.

V gene TRBV11-2 combines with J gene TRBJ2-2; D is unresolved. Germline V CDR1 and CDR2: SGHAT, FQNNGV. The CDR3 is 14 residues long. V dropped 3 bases and J dropped 3 bases, with 8 bases sitting between them. The CDR3 reads CASSLETYTGELFF. The CDR3 region has the DNA TGTGCCAGCAGCTTGGAGACTTACACCGGGGAGCTGTTTTTT.

This chain connects TRBV5-1 to TRBJ2-3, with 12 nucleotides matching TRBD2. This CDR3 has 16 amino acids. Trimming took 3 bases from V and 3 from J; bases not matched to a gene: 5. CDR1 and CDR2 (germline): SGHRS, YFSETQ. The CDR3: CASSSTSGGPTDTQYF. In nucleotides, the CDR3 is TGCGCCAGCAGCTCCACTAGCGGGGGGCCAACAGATACGCAGTATTTT.

V and J are TRBV5-4 and TRBJ2-7, with D uncertain. Per the germline V gene, CDR1 is SGHNT and CDR2 is YYREEE (reference sequence). Trimming cost V 0 bases and J 1 base, with 14 bases left between them. This CDR3 is built from 16 residues. CDR3 nucleotides: TGTGCCAGCAGCTTGGATCCCTTAATCCGTTCCTACGAGCAGTACTTC. It translates to CASSLDPLIRSYEQYF.

This chain uses TRBV19 with TRBJ1-4, with D possibly matching TRBD1 (5 bases). The germline V and J ends were trimmed by 6 bases and 1 base, with 12 bases remaining between them. CDR1 and CDR2 from the germline V gene are LNHDA and SQIVND (reference sequence). The CDR3 has 15 residues. This CDR3 reads CASSVRTGTNEKLFF. In nucleotides, the CDR3 is TGTGCCAGTAGCGTGCGAACAGGAACTAATGAAAAACTGTTTTTT.

The V and J genes are TRBV18 and TRBJ1-4; D is possibly TRBD1 (5 bases). Germline CDR1 KGHSH, CDR2 LQKENI. This CDR3 has 13 residues. V lost 6 bases and J 8 bases, leaving 13 bases between the germline ends. The CDR3 sequence: CASSLRGREKLFF. The CDR3 DNA follows: TGTGCCAGCTCCTTAAGGGGTCGCGAAAAACTGTTTTTT. Full variable domain (missing parts from reference TRBV18 and TRBJ1-4): NAGVMQNPRHLVRRRGQEARLRCSPMKGHSHVYWYRQLPEEGLKFMVYLQKENIIDESGMPKERFSAEFPKEGPSILRIQQVVRGDSAAYFCASSLRGREKLFFGSGTQLSVL.

The J gene is TRBJ2-1, the V gene TRBV11-2; D might be TRBD2 (7 bases). CDR3 length equals 14 residues. CDR1 SGHAT and CDR2 FQNNGV come from the germline V gene. The ends were cut back, 5 bases at V and 8 bases at J, with 16 bases in the middle. This CDR3 is CASSIPGGPHEQFF. The CDR3 nucleotides are TGTGCCAGCAGCATCCCGGGGGGCCCCCATGAGCAGTTCTTC. Full variable domain (outside the CDR3, taken from reference TRBV11-2 and TRBJ2-1): EAGVAQSPRYKIIEKRQSVAFWCNPISGHATLYWYQQILGQGPKLLIQFQNNGVVDDSQLPKDRFSAERLKGVDSTLKIQPAKLEDSAVYLCASSIPGGPHEQFFGPGTRLTVL.

The chain is built from TRBV28 and TRBJ1-1; 8 positions agree with TRBD1. The CDR3 spans 14 residues. CDR1 and CDR2 from the germline V gene are MDHEN and SYDVKM. V shed 5 bases and J 1 base; nucleotides not matched to a gene: 3. CDR3 in DNA: TGTGCCAGCAGTACAGGGGGAAGGAACACTGAAGCTTTCTTT. As protein: CASSTGGRNTEAFF.

V is TRBV18 and J is TRBJ2-1; TRBD2 agrees at 7 bases. The V gene's germline CDR1 is KGHSH and CDR2 LQKENI. V gave up 3 bases and J gave up 4 bases; unmatched junction bases: 3. This CDR3 spans 14 amino acids. The CDR3 sequence is CASSPLADYNEQFF. In nucleotides, the CDR3 is TGTGCCAGCTCACCTCTAGCGGATTACAATGAGCAGTTCTTC.

V usage is TRBV29-1 and J usage is TRBJ2-1; TRBD2 aligns across 7 bases. CDR3 size: 15 residues. Germline-derived CDR1 and CDR2 are SQVTM and ANQGSEA. V gave up 5 bases and J gave up 7 bases; unmatched junction bases: 14. CDR3 nucleotide sequence: TGCAGCGTTTGGGGAGGGGAGGTCGAGTTGAATGAGCAGTTCTTC. Protein: CSVWGGEVELNEQFF.

V gene TRBV7-2 combines with J gene TRBJ2-3; 8 bases map to TRBD1. The CDR3 loop spans 16 amino acids. Germline V gene lookup returns CDR1 SGHTA and CDR2 FQGNSA. V lost 5 bases, J lost 4 bases, and 11 bases stayed unmatched. The CDR3 loop is CASSLDRVRLPDTQYF. CDR3 DNA: TGTGCCAGCAGCCTGGACAGGGTTCGGTTGCCAGATACGCAGTATTTT.

This chain links TRBV6-1 with TRBJ2-3; possible D gene TRBD1, 6 bases. Trimming shortened V by 6 bases and J by 3 bases, and 13 bases separated the two germline ends. The germline gives CDR1 MNHNS, CDR2 SASEGT. This CDR3 is built from 14 residues. The CDR3: CASRPGQLTDTQYF. The CDR3 nucleotides read TGTGCCAGCAGGCCTGGACAGTTAACAGATACGCAGTATTTT.

V is TRBV5-4 and J is TRBJ2-7, with 7 bases identical to TRBD1. The CDR3 loop spans 14 amino acids. With V trimmed by 0 bases and J by 9 bases, 9 bases remained unmatched. The V gene's germline CDR1 is SGHNT and CDR2 YYREEE (reference sequence). Written as DNA, the CDR3 is TGTGCCAGCAGCTTGGAAGGCAGGGGGTCTGGGCAGTACTTC. It translates to CASSLEGRGSGQYF.

The rearrangement uses TRBV19 and TRBJ1-1; 7 bases match TRBD1. The V and J ends lost 10 bases and 1 base, in that order; junction bases with no gene match: 9. The CDR3 runs 14 residues. Germline assignment: CDR1 LNHDA and CDR2 SQIVND (reference sequence). CDR3 residues: CATRGVAWNTEAFF. The CDR3 coding sequence is TGTGCCACCAGGGGGGTAGCTTGGAACACTGAAGCTTTCTTT.

V and J are TRBV27 and TRBJ1-1; the D gene is possibly TRBD1 (5 bases). CDR1 and CDR2 (germline): MNHEY, SMNVEV (reference sequence). The CDR3 consists of 15 residues. Trimming removed 2 bases at V and 4 bases at J, with 14 bases between. The CDR3 is CASSLAPPGVTEAFF. Here the CDR3 DNA reads TGTGCCAGCAGTTTAGCCCCGCCGGGGGTCACTGAAGCTTTCTTT.

This chain uses TRBV4-2 with TRBJ2-7, with 7 bases fitting TRBD1. Per the germline V gene, CDR1 is LGHNA and CDR2 is YNFKEQ. After removal of 1 base from V and 4 bases from J, the junction contained 10 bases not matched to a gene. The CDR3 sequence is 16 residues long. The chain's CDR3 is CASSQVQGQPFYEQYF. The CDR3 DNA follows: TGTGCCAGCAGCCAAGTTCAGGGACAGCCTTTTTACGAGCAGTACTTC.

This clone was seen only once. The rearrangement links TRBV7-6 to TRBJ2-5; 10 bases agree with TRBD2. The CDR3 extends over 17 amino acids. The J segment lost 1 base and the V segment lost 2 bases, leaving 7 bases of the junction unmatched. Germline V gene lookup returns CDR1 SGHVS and CDR2 FNYEAQ. The CDR3 sequence: CASSLRASGGSQETQYF. The CDR3 bases are TGTGCCAGCAGCTTAAGGGCTAGCGGGGGTTCCCAAGAGACCCAGTACTTC.

The gene calls are TRBV5-1 and TRBJ2-5, with TRBD1 matching over 8 bases. The J call may be wrong; the DNA end is better matched by TRBJ2-7. Germline values: CDR1 SGHRS, CDR2 YFSETQ. CDR3 length equals 13 residues. This CDR3 is CASARTGTYEQYF. As DNA, the CDR3 is TGCGCCAGCGCTCGGACAGGGACCTACGAGCAGTACTTC.

The genes are TRBV18 and TRBJ2-3; 9 nucleotides match TRBD2. The ends lost 1 base at V and 2 bases at J; junction bases unmatched: 16. The CDR3 has 20 residues. Germline CDR1 reads KGHSH; CDR2 reads LQKENI. CDR3 sequence reads: CASSPLSPSGASHVTDTQYF. As DNA, the CDR3 is TGTGCCAGCTCACCACTGAGTCCTAGCGGGGCGAGCCACGTCACAGATACGCAGTATTTT.

CDR3 sequence reads: CASSYSRVGTGDGYTF. The CDR3 DNA sequence: TGTGCCAGCAGTTACTCGAGGGTCGGGACAGGCGATGGCTACACCTTC. The chain has TRBV6-5 and TRBJ1-2; 8 bases are shared with TRBD1. The CDR3 totals 16 residues. Germline V CDR1 and CDR2: MNHEY, SVGAGI. The trim removed 0 bases at V and 6 bases at J, leaving 9 bases unmatched.

The genes are TRBV19 and TRBJ2-1; D not resolved. Germline loops: CDR1 LNHDA, CDR2 SQIVND (reference sequence). V lost 5 bases and J 0 bases, leaving 17 bases between the germline ends. This CDR3 is 17 amino acids long. The CDR3 DNA sequence: TGTGCCAGTAGTTTGCGGCAACTAAGTAACTCCTACAATGAGCAGTTCTTC. It translates to CASSLRQLSNSYNEQFF.